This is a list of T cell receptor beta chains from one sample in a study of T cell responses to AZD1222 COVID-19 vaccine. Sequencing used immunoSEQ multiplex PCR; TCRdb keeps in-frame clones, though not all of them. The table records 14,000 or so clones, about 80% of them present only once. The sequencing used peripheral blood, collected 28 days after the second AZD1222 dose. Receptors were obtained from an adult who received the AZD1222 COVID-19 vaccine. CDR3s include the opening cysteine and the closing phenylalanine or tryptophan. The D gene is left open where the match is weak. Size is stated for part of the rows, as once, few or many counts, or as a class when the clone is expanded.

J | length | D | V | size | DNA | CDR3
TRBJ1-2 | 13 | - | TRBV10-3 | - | TGTGCCATCAGTGTAAAGGAAGGCTATGGCTACACCTTC | CAISVKEGYGYTF
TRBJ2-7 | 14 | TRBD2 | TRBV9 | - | TGTGCCAGCAGCGCGGGACTAGCGGGAATCGAGCAGTACTTC | CASSAGLAGIEQYF
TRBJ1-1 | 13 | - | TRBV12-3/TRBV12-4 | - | TGTGCCAGCAGTTTATCCTGGAACACTGAAGCTTTCTTT | CASSLSWNTEAFF
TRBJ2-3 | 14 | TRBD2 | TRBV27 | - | TGTGCCACCTCTTCGGGGGGGCGTAGGAATACGCAGTATTTT | CATSSGGRRNTQYF
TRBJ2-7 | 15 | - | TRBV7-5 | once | TGTGCCAGAAGCTTTAGACAGGGATGGTCCTACGAGCAGTACTTC | CARSFRQGWSYEQYF
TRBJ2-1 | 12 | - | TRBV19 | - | TGTGCCAGTAGTATAGGTCGGTTTGAGCAGTTCTTC | CASSIGRFEQFF
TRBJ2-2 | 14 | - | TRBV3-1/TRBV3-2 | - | TGTGCCAGCAGCCAAGTAAAGGGGTTCGGGGAGCTGTTTTTT | CASSQVKGFGELFF
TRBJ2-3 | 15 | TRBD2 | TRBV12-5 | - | TGTGCTAGTGGTTTGTTAGCGGGAACCGCAGATACGCAGTATTTT | CASGLLAGTADTQYF
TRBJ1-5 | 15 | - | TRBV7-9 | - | TGTGCCAGCAGCTCCTACAACACGGTCGCGGGGCCCCAGCATTTT | CASSSYNTVAGPQHF
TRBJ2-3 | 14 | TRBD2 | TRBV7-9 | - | TGTGCCAGCAGCTTAGGAGCGGGAAGAGATACGCAGTATTTT | CASSLGAGRDTQYF